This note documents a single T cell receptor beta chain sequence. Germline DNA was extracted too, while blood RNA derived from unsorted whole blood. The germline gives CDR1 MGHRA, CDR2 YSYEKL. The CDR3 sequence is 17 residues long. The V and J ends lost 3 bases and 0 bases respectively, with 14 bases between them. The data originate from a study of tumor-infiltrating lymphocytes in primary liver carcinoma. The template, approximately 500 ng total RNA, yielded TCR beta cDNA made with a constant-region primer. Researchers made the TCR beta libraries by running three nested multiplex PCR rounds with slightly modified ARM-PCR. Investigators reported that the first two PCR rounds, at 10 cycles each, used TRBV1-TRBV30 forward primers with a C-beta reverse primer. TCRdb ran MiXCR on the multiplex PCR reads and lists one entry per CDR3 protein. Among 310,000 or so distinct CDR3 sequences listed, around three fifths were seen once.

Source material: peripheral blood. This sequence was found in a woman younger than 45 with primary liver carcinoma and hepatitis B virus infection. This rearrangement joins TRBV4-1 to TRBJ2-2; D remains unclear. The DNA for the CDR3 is TGCGCCAGCAGCCATAGACCCGTCCCCCCGAACACCGGGGAGCTGTTTTTT. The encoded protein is CASSHRPVPPNTGELFF.